The 7 T cell receptor beta chains given below trace back to one sample, sequenced in a study of T cells in Graves' hyperthyroidism and ophthalmopathy. Template material for amplifying TCR beta CDR3 regions consisted of RNA transcripts. During a first-round RT-PCR of the TCR CDR3, the HTBI primer set was used. TCRdb reprocessed the multiplex PCR reads via MiXCR and lists one record per CDR3 protein. The sample has 25,000 to 30,000 distinct CDR3 sequences, approximately 45% seen once. The sequenced sample consisted of blood. Receptors originate from a woman under 40 with Graves' hyperthyroidism.

The J gene is TRBJ2-5, the V gene TRBV5-6; unclear D gene. Germline V lookup: CDR1 SGHDT, CDR2 YYEEEE. This CDR3 spans 14 amino acids. V was pared by 4 bases and J by 9 bases, with 19 bases between. The CDR3 nucleotides are TGTGCCAGCAGCCCCCATGAGGCAAGTGGGGCCCAGTACTTC. It is translated as CASSPHEASGAQYF.

This clonotype was recorded at least ten times. The gene calls are TRBV6-1 and TRBJ1-5; D call uncertain. V lost 6 bases and J lost 3, with 9 bases in between. Germline V gives CDR1 MNHNS, CDR2 SASEGT. The CDR3 contains 13 residues. CDR3 DNA sequence: TGTGCCAGCAGCCAGCAGATCAATCAGCCCCAGCATTTT. This sequence encodes CASSQQINQPQHF.

The V call is TRBV25-1, the J call TRBJ2-7; D might be TRBD1 or TRBD2, each matching 5 bases. V was trimmed by 6 bases and J by 3 bases, leaving 9 bases between them. The CDR3 loop spans 12 amino acids. Germline lookup yields CDR1 MGHDK and CDR2 SYGVNS. The chain's CDR3 is CASSRDGYEQYF. CDR3 nucleotide sequence: TGTGCCAGCAGCCGGGACGGCTACGAGCAGTACTTC.

The gene calls are TRBV5-1 and TRBJ2-3, with 14 bases matching TRBD2. The trim removed 4 bases at V and 5 bases at J, leaving 6 bases unmatched. The CDR3 runs 16 residues. Germline V lookup: CDR1 SGHRS, CDR2 YFSETQ. In DNA form, the CDR3 reads TGCGCCAGCAGCCCGGGACTAGCGGGAGCAGTAGATACGCAGTATTTT. As protein: CASSPGLAGAVDTQYF.

This clonotype was counted many times. The V and J genes are TRBV6-5 and TRBJ1-4; D not resolved. V was cut by 6 bases and J by 5 bases, with 16 bases left in between. The germline V gene encodes CDR1 MNHEY and CDR2 SVGAGI. The length of the CDR3 is 15 residues. The CDR3: CASRPHSAGNEKLFF. CDR3 in DNA: TGTGCCAGCAGACCCCATTCCGCGGGAAATGAAAAACTGTTTTTT.

This chain uses TRBV18 with TRBJ2-1, with D hard to call. Per the germline V gene, CDR1 is KGHSH and CDR2 is LQKENI. Trimming stripped 6 bases from V and 0 bases from J, with 12 bases between. CDR3 size: 15 residues. The CDR3 DNA reads as TGTGCCAGCTCCGAGGCCGCGAGCTCCTACAATGAGCAGTTCTTC. The encoded protein is CASSEAASSYNEQFF.

This clonotype was found once. Being one base from a much bigger clone, this may be a read error. It is likely a read error, because the conserved phenylalanine at the end of the CDR3 is missing. The chain recombines TRBV6-2 or TRBV6-3 with TRBJ1-1, with 9 bases aligning to TRBD1. Germline V gene sequence: CDR1 MNHEY, CDR2 SVGEGT. The CDR3 length is 16 residues. The trim removed 5 bases at V and 4 bases at J, leaving 11 bases unmatched. The CDR3 DNA reads as TGTGCCAGCAGTGACTACAAAAACAGGGGGCTCACTGAAGCTTTCGTT. This encodes CASSDYKNRGLTEAFV.